This T cell receptor (beta chain) was profiled in a study of OX40 agonist ivuxolimab in advanced cancers. The wider study: The patients got ivuxolimab, which is an agonistic anti-OX40 (CD134) antibody. Patients with hepatocellular carcinoma, melanoma, renal cell or head and neck cancer made up the dose-escalation patients.

Only in-frame clones appear in the TCRdb table, and some are missing; sequencing was by immunoSEQ multiplex PCR. The profile shows under 100,000 clones, nearly 90% of them singletons. Sampled blood was obtained at baseline, cycle 4 day 1, and cycle 7 day 1. V lost 11 bases, J lost 0 bases, and 2 bases stayed unmatched. Germline V CDR1 and CDR2: SEHNR, FQNEAQ (reference sequence). There are 13 residues in the CDR3. The sample here was CD4+ or CD8+ T cells sorted from blood, taken in a trial of the OX40 agonist ivuxolimab. V and J are TRBV7-9 and TRBJ2-5; TRBD2 matches at 11 bases. The TCR was taken from an adult with an advanced solid tumor such as melanoma, head and neck, liver or kidney cancer. CDR3 amino acids: CALGLADQETQYF. CDR3 bases: TGTGCCCTGGGACTAGCGGACCAAGAGACCCAGTACTTC.